The entry below gives a single TCR beta chain sequence along with its context. This clone was counted once. Its antigen target is currently unknown. Base qualities are not at hand, and no much larger clone is one base apart. This sample is drawn from a study of OX40 agonist ivuxolimab in advanced cancers. About the investigation overall: Ivuxolimab was a fully human IgG2 agonistic monoclonal antibody targeting the costimulatory receptor OX40 (CD134). Intravenous ivuxolimab was administered to patients every 2 weeks at six dose levels: 0.01, 0.1, 0.3, 1.5, 3 and 10 mg/kg. Of the roughly 54 patients in dose escalation, some 20 had hepatocellular carcinoma, around 15 had melanoma, 9 had renal cell carcinoma and 9 had head and neck cancer. The dose-escalation cohort was around 84% male with a mean age of roughly 60 years, ranging from roughly 20 to 80. Patients were allowed to have had prior anti-PD-1, anti-PD-L1 or anti-CTLA-4 therapy, and approximately 43% of the dose-escalation patients had previously received checkpoint inhibitors. Three dose-escalation patients achieved partial responses, one with hepatocellular carcinoma and two with cutaneous melanoma. The point of sequencing TCRbeta in the periphery was to test whether ivuxolimab changed TCR sequence diversity and drove clonal T-cell expansion. The paper describes the monotherapy dose-escalation part (N of about 50 patients) of the phase I trial of ivuxolimab. Beyond this particular receptor, the publication reports: Low levels of normalized T-cell clonal expansion were also seen in some patients who did not respond. In the 0.1-3.0 mg/kg groups, partial responders had among the lowest normalized peripheral clonal expansion, particularly in CD8+ T cells. After ivuxolimab, more expanded clones were found on average in CD8+ T cells than in CD4+ T cells. Clonal expansion of both CD4+ and CD8+ blood T cells was observed from baseline to week 6 at doses 0.1 to 3.0 mg/kg. The antigen specificity of the peripheral T cells that underwent clonal expansion was not determined.

Patients with a history of autoimmune disease or receiving systemic immunosuppression were excluded from the trial. Peripheral blood for TCR sequencing was drawn from every dose cohort at baseline, at cycle 4 day 1 and at cycle 7 day 1. Samples were obtained from an open-label, multicenter, first-in-human phase I dose-escalation trial of ivuxolimab. Adults with locally advanced or metastatic melanoma, renal cell carcinoma, hepatocellular carcinoma or head and neck squamous cell carcinoma were enrolled in the trial. Before TCR sequencing, CD4+ T cells and CD8+ T cells were sorted from peripheral blood as separate populations. For sequencing of the TCRbeta CDR3 region, genomic DNA was extracted from the sorted cells. The immunoSEQ Assay was used to sequence the TCRbeta CDR3 regions. This immuneACCESS table, as held by TCRdb, lists in-frame sequences with V and J called but not all clones. Of the missing ones, under half trace to an unresolved V gene in checked studies; the others have no known cause. The sample table contains about 79,000 clones; only one count was recorded for 85% to 95% of them. 9.5% to 11% of the sample is held by the ten biggest clonotypes.

Sequencing was performed on CD4+ or CD8+ T cells sorted from blood, taken in a trial of the OX40 agonist ivuxolimab. The sequence was obtained from an adult with an advanced solid tumor such as melanoma, head and neck, liver or kidney cancer.

The bases are TGTGCCAGCAGTGAGTACCTCGCTAGCACAGATACGCAGTATTTT. Its protein reads: CASSEYLASTDTQYF. Recombination linked TRBV6-1 to TRBJ2-3; no D gene can be assigned with confidence. Cut back by 3 bases and 0 bases, the V and J ends lie 10 bases apart. CDR1 and CDR2 are drawn from the germline V gene: MNHNS, SASEGT. Spanning cysteine to phenylalanine, the CDR3 consists of 15 amino acids. CDR3 DNA is the only sequence kept; it has 45 bases, read in frame from the first base.